The sequence of this T cell receptor beta chain was determined in a study of cytotoxic CD8 clonotypes in ibrutinib-treated CLL. The protocol was immunoSEQ multiplex PCR, while the TCRdb copy is restricted to in-frame clones and leaves out a portion. The data contain about 160,000 clones, approximately 77% of them singletons. Trimming took 5 bases from V and 6 from J; bases not matched to a gene: 9. CDR1 is MDHEN and CDR2 is SYDVKM in the germline V gene. This CDR3 region has 16 residues. The clonotype originates from a human donor with chronic lymphocytic leukemia. Here the sequenced sample was PBMCs, taken after 12 months of ibrutinib treatment. The V gene is TRBV28, the J gene TRBJ1-6; 8 bases are a match to TRBD1. The CDR3 protein is CASSSGTGLFNSPLHF. CDR3 DNA: TGTGCCAGCAGTAGCGGGACAGGCCTTTTTAATTCACCCCTCCACTTT.